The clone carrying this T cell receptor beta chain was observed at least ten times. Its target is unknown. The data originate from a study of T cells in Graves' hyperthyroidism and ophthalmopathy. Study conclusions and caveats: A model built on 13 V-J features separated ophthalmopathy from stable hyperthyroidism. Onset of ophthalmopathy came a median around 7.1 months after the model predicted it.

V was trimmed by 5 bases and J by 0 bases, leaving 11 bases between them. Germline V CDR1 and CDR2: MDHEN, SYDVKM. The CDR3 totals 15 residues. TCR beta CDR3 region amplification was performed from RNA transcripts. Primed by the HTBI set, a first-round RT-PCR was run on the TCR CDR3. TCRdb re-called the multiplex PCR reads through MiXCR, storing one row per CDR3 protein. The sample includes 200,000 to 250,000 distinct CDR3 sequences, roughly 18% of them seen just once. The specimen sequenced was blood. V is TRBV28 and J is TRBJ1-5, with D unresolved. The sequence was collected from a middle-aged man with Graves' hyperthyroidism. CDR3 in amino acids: CASSPDVDSNQPQHF. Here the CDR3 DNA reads TGTGCCAGCAGTCCAGACGTAGATAGCAATCAGCCCCAGCATTTT.